This T cell receptor (beta chain) appears in the sequencing data of a study of shared clonotypes between healthy human individuals. Study-wide findings and caveats: Lower generation probabilities were found for non-shared clonotypes than for those shared by all four donors. Despite large depth, rarefaction showed incomplete sorted-subset sequencing.

In the case of this clone: No antigen is known for it.

Some clones are missing from TCRdb's copy, which holds only in-frame ones; the method was immunoSEQ multiplex PCR. The table lists about 2 million clones, about 95% of them singletons, with more than 0.95% in the top ten. Only CD45RO-negative cells positively selected for CCR7 counted as naive CD8 cells, so terminally differentiated effector memory CD45RA+ cells were excluded. The CDR3 sequence is 12 residues long. Germline values: CDR1 MDHEN, CDR2 SYDVKM. V lost 8 bases to trimming and J lost 8 bases; unmatched junction nucleotides: 7. The chain has TRBV28 and TRBJ1-2; 8 bases agree with TRBD1. Input material: naive CD8+ T cells sorted from blood. This TCR was recovered from a man aged 18 to 35 in good health. In DNA form, the CDR3 reads TGTGCCAGCCCTGACAGGGGTGAAGGCTACACCTTC. Its protein is CASPDRGEGYTF.